This is a list of T cell receptor beta chains from one sample in a study of T cell responses to AZD1222 COVID-19 vaccine. The assay was immunoSEQ multiplex PCR, and TCRdb's table has in-frame clones only and misses some. This sample has roughly 42,000 clones, with about nine tenths found just once. The sequencing used peripheral blood, collected 28 days after the second dose of the MenACWY control vaccine. The receptors here all came from an adult who received the MenACWY meningococcal vaccine as a control. CDR3s include the opening cysteine and the closing phenylalanine or tryptophan. The order of the fields is CDR3 length, V gene, J gene, CDR3 protein.

17,TRBV18,TRBJ2-6,CASSPRSGNSGANVLTF
13,TRBV12-3/TRBV12-4,TRBJ2-3,CASSYGYTDTQYF
16,TRBV11-3,TRBJ2-3,CASSVISGRDTDTQYF
18,TRBV5-1,TRBJ2-5,CASSPGTSGMGLQETQYF
14,TRBV7-3,TRBJ2-1,CASSLTAFGSEQFF
14,TRBV5-1,TRBJ2-5,CASSSGGSGETQYF
14,TRBV28,TRBJ2-7,CASRLSGSPYEQYF
17,TRBV7-9,TRBJ2-7,CASSLAGQGGAPYEQYF
16,TRBV11-2,TRBJ2-1,CASSSTLAGGSIPQFF
15,TRBV28,TRBJ1-4,CASSLLGGRGEKLFF
15,TRBV6-5,TRBJ2-7,CASSYSPRVIHEQYF
12,TRBV7-9,TRBJ2-7,CASSLGSYEQYF
14,TRBV5-4,TRBJ2-1,CASSLETNRNEQFF
16,TRBV10-3,TRBJ2-7,CAISGATGQGGYEQYF
16,TRBV7-9,TRBJ1-5,CASSPGQGHANQPQHF
13,TRBV7-3,TRBJ2-1,CASSLFGSYEQFF
14,TRBV18,TRBJ2-7,CASSLPGPFYEQYF
13,TRBV30,TRBJ1-3,CAWNLGMGNTIYF
11,TRBV28,TRBJ2-3,CASSDTDTQYF
14,TRBV29-1,TRBJ2-3,CSGTSDFFEDTQYF
14,TRBV4-1,TRBJ1-1,CASIGRTANTEAFF
15,TRBV19,TRBJ2-7,CASRGSGRAQHEQYF
15,TRBV9,TRBJ1-3,CASSADIGSGNTIYF
13,TRBV6-5,TRBJ1-1,CASSYSRNTEAFF
10,TRBV29-1,TRBJ1-1,CSVRDREAFF
13,TRBV24-1,TRBJ2-2,CAIRDRGTGELFF
15,TRBV28,TRBJ1-2,CASSFRTTTLIGYTF
15,TRBV11-2,TRBJ1-4,CASSRTTTSNEKLFF
13,TRBV12-3/TRBV12-4,TRBJ2-7,CASSFLTGDEQYF
15,TRBV19,TRBJ1-2,CASSLAALPNYGYTF
14,TRBV2,TRBJ2-7,CASRSTTGGGEQYF
12,TRBV2,TRBJ1-2,CASRGNSYGYTF
15,TRBV7-3,TRBJ2-1,CASSFLAGEGNEQFF
15,TRBV4-1,TRBJ1-5,CASSQEGTGDQPQHF
15,TRBV19,TRBJ1-6,CASSIRDRGNSPLHF
13,TRBV5-4,TRBJ1-1,CASSRDPNTEAFF
15,TRBV28,TRBJ2-2,CASSLFGRGTGELFF
12,TRBV28,TRBJ1-2,CASSVPGRGYTF
15,TRBV19,TRBJ2-5,CASSPRTGFTETQYF
10,TRBV20-1,TRBJ1-2,CSASRPGYTF
15,TRBV28,TRBJ2-7,CASSLGQAGSYEQYF
15,TRBV3-1/TRBV3-2,TRBJ2-7,CASSRGGRASYEQYF
15,TRBV6-5,TRBJ2-1,CASSPGTRVSREQFF
14,TRBV27,TRBJ2-1,CAARGTSGYNEQFF
16,TRBV6-5,TRBJ2-1,CASSYERTSGINEQFF
14,TRBV29-1,TRBJ2-7,CSVDPTGTSYEQYF
14,TRBV19,TRBJ1-2,CASSMSGGGYGYTF
16,TRBV6-5,TRBJ2-1,CASSSPTQAPYNEQFF
14,TRBV5-1,TRBJ2-7,CASSLDGSGYEQYF
15,TRBV5-5,TRBJ2-3,CASSLNRGSTDTQYF
20,TRBV4-1,TRBJ1-2,CASSQDGAAFRRLTNYGYTF
14,TRBV24-1,TRBJ2-7,CATSEQGPGGEQYF
14,TRBV19,TRBJ2-2,CASTDRGITGELFF
18,TRBV7-9,TRBJ2-3,CASSLSSGSGARTDTQYF
13,TRBV3-1/TRBV3-2,TRBJ2-7,CASSSTGIYEQYF
12,TRBV28,TRBJ1-3,CASSLTGNTIYF
15,TRBV3-1/TRBV3-2,TRBJ2-4,CASSQEPIAKNIQYF
17,TRBV9,TRBJ2-1,CASSVEPRRGPHNEQFF
15,TRBV2,TRBJ2-1,CASSDIQATVDEQFF